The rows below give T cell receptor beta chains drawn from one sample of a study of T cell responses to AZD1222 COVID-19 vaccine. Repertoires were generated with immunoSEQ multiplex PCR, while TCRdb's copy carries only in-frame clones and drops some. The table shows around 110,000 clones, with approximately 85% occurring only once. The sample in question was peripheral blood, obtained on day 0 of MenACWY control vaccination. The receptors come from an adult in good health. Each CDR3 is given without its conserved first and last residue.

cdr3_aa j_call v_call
ASSLELTPQAF TRBJ1-1 TRBV28
ASSLVTPPGYT TRBJ1-2 TRBV5-6
ASSPSVSNTGELF TRBJ2-2 TRBV18
SAPGLAGELNEQF TRBJ2-1 TRBV29-1
ASSFKGKIYGYT TRBJ1-2 TRBV7-2
ASSPEPTAYGYT TRBJ1-2 TRBV18
ASGQTTGFGNTIY TRBJ1-3 TRBV12-5
ASSPPGPPGLNEKLF TRBJ1-4 TRBV28
ASSQARDRATEQY TRBJ2-7 TRBV4-3
ASTDRASYGYT TRBJ1-2 TRBV19
ASMGRGFASGNTIY TRBJ1-3 TRBV19
ASDRGRGQPQH TRBJ1-5 TRBV28
ASSSVVGDNSYEQY TRBJ2-7 TRBV6-5
ASSQSTDTQY TRBJ2-3 TRBV4-2
SASPGTGGLEAF TRBJ1-1 TRBV20-1
ASSLYRQENYGYT TRBJ1-2 TRBV7-9
ASSLVSGRGEQF TRBJ2-1 TRBV5-4
ASSAVGAREREKLF TRBJ1-4 TRBV5-1
ASSLGAGGPQETQY TRBJ2-5 TRBV5-8
ASSSAGTGDYEQY TRBJ2-7 TRBV28
ASSEQGWNQPQH TRBJ1-5 TRBV25-1
ASSQETGLSTDTQY TRBJ2-3 TRBV3-1/TRBV3-2
ASSAKRSTDTQY TRBJ2-3 TRBV19
ASSPRSVANTEAF TRBJ1-1 TRBV6-2/TRBV6-3
ASSFWGELF TRBJ2-2 TRBV7-8
AWSVQGQPQH TRBJ1-5 TRBV30
ASSLSRLARRTDTQY TRBJ2-3 TRBV3-1/TRBV3-2
ASSLIPTGGWETQY TRBJ2-5 TRBV5-5
ASTAGTYNEQF TRBJ2-1 TRBV6-5
ASSELMGQPQH TRBJ1-5 TRBV10-2
ASSPKVGVTDTQY TRBJ2-3 TRBV11-1
ASRSLSDTGELF TRBJ2-2 TRBV9
ASSLDNSPSYEQY TRBJ2-7 TRBV6-6
ASSRRGLDSGNTIY TRBJ1-3 TRBV4-2
AWSVSDYNSPLH TRBJ1-6 TRBV30
ASSSAGTGFEKLF TRBJ1-4 TRBV3-1/TRBV3-2
ASSPHQGAAGELF TRBJ2-2 TRBV10-2
ATSTEEGGYT TRBJ1-2 TRBV24-1
ATSGGQFPTNEKLF TRBJ1-4 TRBV15
ASSQHPGTGRIMDTEAF TRBJ1-1 TRBV4-1
ASSLRAPRGGGRDNEQF TRBJ2-1 TRBV5-5
ASSQDMGENTEAF TRBJ1-1 TRBV4-2
ATRTDLAKNIQY TRBJ2-4 TRBV19
ASSQGRGTDTQY TRBJ2-3 TRBV28
ASSPHPDSSEQY TRBJ2-7 TRBV5-1
ASSPGVLDEKLF TRBJ1-4 TRBV18
ASSLFAGNEQF TRBJ2-1 TRBV5-1
ASSSPVGLAASYNEQF TRBJ2-1 TRBV28
ASSPPRGRDVGYT TRBJ1-2 TRBV18
ASSSQDRSGNTIY TRBJ1-3 TRBV7-6